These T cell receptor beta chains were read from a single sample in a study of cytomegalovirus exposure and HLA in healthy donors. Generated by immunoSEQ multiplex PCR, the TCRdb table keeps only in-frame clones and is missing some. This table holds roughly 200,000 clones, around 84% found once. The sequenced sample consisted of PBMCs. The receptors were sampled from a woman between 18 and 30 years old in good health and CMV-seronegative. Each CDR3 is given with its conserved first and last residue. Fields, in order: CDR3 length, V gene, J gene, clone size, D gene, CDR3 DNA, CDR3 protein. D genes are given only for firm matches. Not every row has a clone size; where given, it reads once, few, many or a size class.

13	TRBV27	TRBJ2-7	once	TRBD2	TGTGCCAGCCGAGACCGGGGGGCCTACGAGCAGTACTTC	CASRDRGAYEQYF
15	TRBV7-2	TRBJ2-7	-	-	TGTGCCAGCAGCTTAGGAGCGAACGGGGTATACGAGCAGTACTTC	CASSLGANGVYEQYF
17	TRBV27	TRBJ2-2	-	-	TGTGCCAGCAGTTTAGGGGAACGAGGGATATACACCGGGGAGCTGTTTTTT	CASSLGERGIYTGELFF
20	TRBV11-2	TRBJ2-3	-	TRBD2	TGTGCCAGCAGCTTAGATCGGGGGGTAGCGGGAGGGCGGAGCACAGATACGCAGTATTTT	CASSLDRGVAGGRSTDTQYF
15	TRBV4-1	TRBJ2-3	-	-	TGCGCCAGCAGCCCCCGGGACTTGGGGGTGGATACGCAGTATTTT	CASSPRDLGVDTQYF
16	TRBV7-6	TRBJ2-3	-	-	TGTGCCAGCAGCCCTCACCCATCGACTGGCGCAGATACGCAGTATTTT	CASSPHPSTGADTQYF
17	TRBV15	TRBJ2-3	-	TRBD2	TGTGCCACCAGCCCACGGGTACTAGCGACTAGCACAGATACGCAGTATTTT	CATSPRVLATSTDTQYF
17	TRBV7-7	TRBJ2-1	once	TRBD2	TGTGCCAGCAGCCCGGGACTAGCGGGAGGGCCGGGGAATGAGCAGTTCTTC	CASSPGLAGGPGNEQFF
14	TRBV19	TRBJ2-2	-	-	TGTGCCAGTAGTCGCGGCTTAAACACCGGGGAGCTGTTTTTT	CASSRGLNTGELFF
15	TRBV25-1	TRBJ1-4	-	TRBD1	TGTGCCAGCAGTGAATTAAGGACAGGGGAGGAAAAACTGTTTTTT	CASSELRTGEEKLFF
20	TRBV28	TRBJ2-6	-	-	TGTGCCAGCAGTACCCTTAGAGGGGGGGACAGGAGCTCTGGGGCCAACGTCCTGACTTTC	CASSTLRGGDRSSGANVLTF
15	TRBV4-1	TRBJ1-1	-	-	TGCGCCAGCAGCCAGTTTCAGACAGGAGATCGGTTAGCTTTCTTT	CASSQFQTGDRLAFF